This T cell receptor (beta chain) was retrieved from a study of follicular helper T cells after annual influenza vaccination. Whole-study context: Sampling occurred days 0, 7 and 28 after each influenza vaccination.

Assay used: immunoSEQ multiplex PCR; TCRdb lists only in-frame clones, some missing. The table lists about 5,600 clones, nearly 85% of them singletons. Per germline, CDR1 SGDLS and CDR2 YYNGEE. The CDR3 totals 14 residues. With 3 bases removed from V and 0 bases from J, the gap between germline ends came to 8 bases. Described time point: 2015-2016 season, pre-vaccination. The source is an adult who received the influenza vaccine. V is TRBV9 and J is TRBJ2-3, with D unresolved. The sequences come from CXCR5- memory CD4+ T cells sorted from blood, collected on the day of influenza vaccination. This CDR3 is CASSELSSTDTQYF. In nucleotides, the CDR3 is TGTGCCAGCAGCGAGCTGTCTAGCACAGATACGCAGTATTTT.